This TCR beta chain is from a study of CD8 T cells in ankylosing spondylitis. V was trimmed by 3 bases and J by 9 bases, leaving 14 bases between them. From germline, CDR1 is DFQATT and CDR2 SNEGSKA (reference sequence). The CDR3 consists of 13 residues. MiXCR, run by TCRdb on the 5' RACE reads, gives a single entry per CDR3 protein. The sample shows 150,000 to 200,000 distinct CDR3 sequences, 10% to 15% of them seen only once. Ten or more counts support this clonotype. The antigen is not known. Findings and limits, study-wide: Matched ankylosing spondylitis synovial fluid reportedly showed significant enrichment of disease-linked clones.

The sample taken for sequencing was blood, either unsorted or a sorted T cell fraction (not recorded which). The rearrangement joins TRBV20-1 to TRBJ2-2, with a tentative D call TRBD1 (5 bases). This receptor was taken from a female donor with ankylosing spondylitis or in good health (not recorded which). Here the CDR3 reads CSASPGNGRELFF. The CDR3 DNA reads as TGCAGTGCTAGCCCAGGGAACGGCCGGGAGCTGTTTTTT.